This T cell receptor beta chain was recovered during a study of T-cell reconstitution after alpha-beta-depleted transplantation in children. J gave up 4 bases and V 0 bases, and 4 bases lay outside the gene matches. Germline loops: CDR1 SGHDT, CDR2 YYEEEE. This CDR3 spans 15 amino acids. The library targeted TCRbeta and was prepared with unique molecular identifiers. TCRdb used MiXCR to reprocess the PCR reads, holding one entry per CDR3 protein. In the table there are some 300,000 distinct CDR3 sequences, around 10% of which are singletons. The source of this sequence is a human donor who donated a stem cell graft to a child with acute lymphoblastic leukemia. The V gene is TRBV5-6, the J gene TRBJ2-5, with 9 bases matching TRBD1. Specimen: PBMCs from the stem cell graft donor, collected from the stem cell graft. The CDR3 DNA follows: TGTGCCAGCAGCTTGGCGGGACAGGGTCCAGAGACCCAGTACTTC. It codes for CASSLAGQGPETQYF. Based on the CDR3 plus reference TRBV5-6 and TRBJ2-5, the full variable domain is DAGVTQSPTHLIKTRGQQVTLRCSPKSGHDTVSWYQQALGQGPQFIFQYYEEEERQRGNFPDRFSGHQFPNYSSELNVNALLLGDSALYLCASSLAGQGPETQYFGPGTRLLVL.